This TCR beta chain was obtained from a study of CD8+CD57+ T cells in acquired aplastic anemia (dated by TCRdb to 2016 to 2019). A note on the overall study: On average, sorted CD4+ and CD8+ cells yielded around 3.1 ug of extracted DNA, with a range of roughly 0.19 to 27.4 ug. Here is what the overall study found, with its caveats: Between patients and healthy controls, no significant difference in CD8+ Simpson's diversity was found (P=0.060). Around 28 CD8+ CDR3 sequences were found to be shared between patients and controls, but these sequences appeared to be highly expressed in patients and within the immunodominant clones of the patients.

Comments on this clonotype: It lacks a known antigen. Nothing much larger sits one base from this clone, and base qualities are not available.

At the junction V is shortened by 1 base and J by 3 bases, with 13 bases in between. Based on the germline V gene, the CDR1 and CDR2 sequences are SNHLY and FYNNEI. Spanning cysteine to phenylalanine, the CDR3 consists of 15 amino acids. Only the CDR3 DNA stays, 45 bases, in frame from base 1. Genomic DNA served as template for TCR beta VDJ combination and CDR3 sequence profiling. An Illumina HiSeq 2000 was the platform used for TCR repertoire sequencing. As for the authors' bioinformatics: TRBV/TRBJ rearrangement plots, CDR3 size and DJ length profiles, and Simpson's diversity index were used to assess repertoires. The immunodominant clone was defined as the most abundant DNA sequence in deep sequencing data. CDR3 amino acid sequences were screened for sharing across subjects and compared with published repertoires and the VDJdb database. TCRdb reworked the public reads: Q25 trimming with fastp, MiXCR clone assembly, productive beta chains retained. Each CDR3 protein appears once, grouped with its most common genes and DNA. V and J calls and clone size were set by TCRdb, not the authors. The sample has approximately 270,000 distinct CDR3 sequences on record, roughly three fifths of them singletons. Of the sample, 6.5% to 10% falls within the top ten clones.

The study deep-sequenced TCR repertoires of sorted CD4+ and CD8+ blood T cells from severe aplastic anemia patients and healthy subjects. Ficoll-Paque density gradient centrifugation was used to isolate peripheral blood mononuclear cells. Before DNA was extracted, CD4+ and CD8+ T cells were sorted using either FACS or magnetic beads. This sequence was found in a human donor with severe aplastic anemia or a healthy control (not recorded which). The sample taken for sequencing was sorted CD4+, CD8+, or CD8+CD57+ T cells (not recorded which) from PBMCs. Recombination connected TRBV2 to TRBJ2-7, and perhaps TRBD1 as D gene, on 6 matching bases. The nucleotides read TGTGCCAGCAGTGAAGGCCAGGGGTCACTCTACGAGCAGTACTTC. This is translated as CASSEGQGSLYEQYF.